This T cell receptor (beta chain) stems from a study of blood T cell repertoires in COVID-19. About the research overall: The United States, Italy and Spain provided the acute and convalescent COVID-19 samples. Sources were T cells, B-cell-depleted T cells, or PBMCs; the material itself was cDNA or gDNA.

Germline loops: CDR1 SGHRS, CDR2 YFSETQ. Trimming cost V 2 bases and J 6 bases; bases outside gene matches: 2. This CDR3 has 13 amino acids. Original data processing: Reference gene primer amplification gave nucleated cell count estimates. The protocol was immunoSEQ multiplex PCR, while the TCRdb copy is restricted to in-frame clones and leaves out a portion. D and trimming come from the DNA, and the V and J calls and clone size come from that table. Of about 480,000 clones in the sample, about 85% were seen once. Clinical history as reported by participants underpinned cohort assignment. This sequence originates from a woman in her late teens or twenties with acute COVID-19. The rearrangement joins TRBV5-1 to TRBJ1-3; 7 positions agree with TRBD1. Sequenced material: PBMCs or T cells enriched from blood (not recorded which). The CDR3 DNA is TGCGCCAGCAGCTTAGGACAGGAAAACACCATATATTTT. Its translation is CASSLGQENTIYF.